Sequencing of this T cell receptor (beta chain) was carried out in a study of T cells in Graves' hyperthyroidism and ophthalmopathy. The study's findings and limits: Peripheral blood also featured most of the thyroid clonotypes expanded above 0.001.

V lost 3 bases to trimming and J lost 4 bases; unmatched junction nucleotides: 6. The CDR3 has 14 residues. The germline V gene encodes CDR1 DFQATT and CDR2 SNEGSKA (reference sequence). This clonotype was counted at least ten times. The antigen remains undetermined. On the basis of clinical symptoms, serum thyroxine and TRAb, thyroid ultrasound and orbital computed tomography, diagnoses were made. Fresh peripheral blood, 9.5 to 10 ml of it, supplied the PBMCs. RNA transcripts were the template for amplifying TCR beta CDR3 regions. The HTBI primer set was used in a first-round RT-PCR of the TCR CDR3. Via MiXCR, TCRdb re-called the multiplex PCR reads, giving one row per CDR3 protein. The table lists around 520,000 distinct CDR3 sequences, 11% to 15% of them singletons.

This clonotype was sampled from a woman aged 40 to 55 with Graves' hyperthyroidism. Sequenced material: blood. The gene calls are TRBV20-1 and TRBJ2-3, with 8 positions matching TRBD2. The CDR3 DNA sequence: TGCAGTGCTAGCAGCGGGAGCTTGGCAGATACGCAGTATTTT. Encoded protein: CSASSGSLADTQYF.